These 15 T cell receptor beta chains were all obtained from the same sample, sequenced in a study of long-term antiretroviral therapy in people with HIV. It was version v3.0 of the immunoSEQ assay that was run at survey level. TCRdb keeps only in-frame clones here, not all; method: immunoSEQ multiplex PCR. The sample shows fewer than 30,000 clones, about 79% of them seen only once. Sample: unsorted PBMCs, taken 0.7 years before starting antiretroviral therapy. These receptors were obtained from a young man with HIV.

The V call is TRBV6-1, the J call TRBJ2-3; TRBD2 matches 8 bases. This CDR3 region has 15 residues. Trimming took 6 bases from V and 3 from J; bases not matched to a gene: 8. The germline V gene has CDR1 MNHNS and CDR2 SASEGT. CDR3 nucleotides: TGTGCCAGCAGGAGAGGCGGGGGGCGTACAGATACGCAGTATTTT. Translation: CASRRGGGRTDTQYF.

The J gene is TRBJ2-7, the V gene TRBV7-6, with D possibly matching TRBD2 (6 bases). The CDR3 loop spans 15 amino acids. V was clipped by 2 bases and J by 0 bases, with 11 bases between them. Germline V lookup: CDR1 SGHVS, CDR2 FNYEAQ. In nucleotides, the CDR3 is TGTGCCAGCAGCTTAAGAGCGGGCTACTCCTACGAGCAGTACTTC. It translates to CASSLRAGYSYEQYF.

This clone came up a few times. The V gene is TRBV6-4, the J gene TRBJ1-2; a weak D match, TRBD1 (6 bases). V lost 3 bases and J 8 bases, leaving 13 bases between the germline ends. Germline V gene sequence: CDR1 MRHNA, CDR2 SNTAGT. The CDR3 loop spans 13 amino acids. CDR3: CASSDGQGKGYTF. CDR3 DNA sequence: TGTGCCAGCAGTGATGGGCAGGGGAAGGGCTACACCTTC.

V gene TRBV9 combines with J gene TRBJ2-1, with D possibly being TRBD2 (5 bases). Germline lookup yields CDR1 SGDLS and CDR2 YYNGEE. The CDR3 covers 14 residues. Trimming took 0 bases from V and 7 from J, leaving 11 bases between them. The CDR3 sequence is CASSVDERRNEQFF. CDR3 bases: TGTGCCAGCAGCGTAGATGAGCGGAGGAATGAGCAGTTCTTC.

The rearrangement uses TRBV5-4 and TRBJ2-1; perhaps D is TRBD1 or TRBD2 (5 bases each). V was cut by 10 bases and J by 0 bases, with 17 bases left in between. The germline V gene encodes CDR1 SGHNT and CDR2 YYREEE (reference sequence). This CDR3 spans 15 amino acids. The CDR3 nucleotides are TGTGCCGCGAGGGGTAGCCCTAGCTCCTACAATGAGCAGTTCTTC. Amino acid sequence: CAARGSPSSYNEQFF.

This chain uses TRBV6-5 with TRBJ2-1, with D uncertain. V lost 2 bases, J lost 8 bases, and 13 bases lay in between. The germline V gene encodes CDR1 MNHEY and CDR2 SVGAGI. The length of the CDR3 is 14 residues. The CDR3 reads CASSYVGYTDEQFF. Here the CDR3 DNA reads TGTGCCAGCAGTTACGTGGGGTACACAGATGAGCAGTTCTTC.

The genes are TRBV4-1 and TRBJ1-1, with TRBD1 matching 11 bases. The CDR3 length is 15 residues. In germline, CDR1 is MGHRA, CDR2 YSYEKL. V shed 3 bases, J shed 5 bases, and the junction held 5 bases outside the gene matches. The CDR3 sequence is CASSQDRGQGTEAFF. CDR3 nucleotide sequence: TGCGCCAGCAGCCAGGACAGGGGGCAAGGTACTGAAGCTTTCTTT.

This clone was counted a few times. The gene calls are TRBV27 and TRBJ1-5, with D possibly matching TRBD1 (5 bases). Germline V gene data show CDR1 as MNHEY and CDR2 as SMNVEV (reference sequence). The CDR3 totals 16 residues. V lost 1 base to trimming and J lost 0 bases, with 10 bases between them. CDR3 loop: CASSLWGRDSNQPQHF. CDR3 nucleotides: TGTGCCAGCAGTTTATGGGGCAGGGATAGCAATCAGCCCCAGCATTTT.

The rearrangement links TRBV28 to TRBJ2-5, with 13 nucleotides matching TRBD2. Germline V CDR1 and CDR2: MDHEN, SYDVKM. The CDR3 has 18 amino acids. V lost 9 bases to trimming and J lost 2 bases; unmatched junction nucleotides: 15. CDR3 residues: CASSTGLAGAVKQETQYF. For the CDR3, the DNA is TGTGCCAGTTCAACCGGACTAGCGGGGGCCGTAAAACAAGAGACCCAGTACTTC. Complete variable domain (other parts from reference TRBV28 and TRBJ2-5): DVKVTQSSRYLVKRTGEKVFLECVQDMDHENMFWYRQDPGLGLRLIYFSYDVKMKEKGDIPEGYSVSREKKERFSLILESASTNQTSMYLCASSTGLAGAVKQETQYFGPGTRLLVL.

J is TRBJ1-5 and V is TRBV28; tentatively, D is TRBD1 (5 bases). Germline CDR1 MDHEN, CDR2 SYDVKM. Trimming removed 9 bases at V and 4 bases at J, with 10 bases between. The CDR3 is made up of 12 amino acids. CDR3: CASGTVNQPQHF. CDR3 DNA sequence: TGTGCCAGTGGGACGGTGAATCAGCCCCAGCATTTT.

The DNA for the CDR3 is TGTGCCAGCAGCTCCCGACTAGCGGCAGACAATGAGCAGTTCTTC. This translates into CASSSRLAADNEQFF. This sequence joins TRBV5-4 and TRBJ2-1, with 9 bases that match TRBD2. The CDR3 is made up of 15 amino acids. CDR1 SGHNT and CDR2 YYREEE come from the germline V gene (reference sequence). V shed 3 bases and J 5 bases; nucleotides not matched to a gene: 6.

This CDR3 is CASSSLAGAYNEQFF. The DNA for the CDR3 is TGTGCCAGCAGCTCCTTAGCGGGGGCCTACAATGAGCAGTTCTTC. V gene TRBV7-3 combines with J gene TRBJ2-1; 9 bases map to TRBD2. There are 15 residues in the CDR3. Losses at the gene ends were 4 bases for V and 2 bases for J; bases not matched to a gene: 3. Germline V CDR1 and CDR2: SGHTA, FQGTGA.

This chain links TRBV13 with TRBJ2-6; D possibly uses TRBD1 or TRBD2 (7 bases each). The germline V gene has CDR1 PRHDT and CDR2 FYEKMQ (reference sequence). V lost 5 bases, J lost 2 bases, and 19 bases lay in between. The CDR3 covers 18 residues. CDR3 protein: CASSPGGGRGTGANVLTF. The DNA for the CDR3 is TGTGCCAGCAGCCCAGGGGGGGGCAGGGGGACTGGGGCCAACGTCCTGACTTTC.

The gene calls are TRBV19 and TRBJ2-3; D may correspond to TRBD1 or TRBD2 (6 bases each). This CDR3 contains 15 residues. The V gene's germline CDR1 is LNHDA and CDR2 SQIVND (reference sequence). Trimming removed 5 bases from V and 3 bases from J, with 15 bases in between. The CDR3 nucleotides read TGTGCCAGTAGTCCTCTTAGGGGGGTAACAGATACGCAGTATTTT. Translating it yields CASSPLRGVTDTQYF.

This clone was seen just once. V and J are TRBV19 and TRBJ2-1, with TRBD2 matching 11 bases. The germline V gene has CDR1 LNHDA and CDR2 SQIVND (reference sequence). This CDR3 is 17 amino acids long. V trimming: 2 bases; J trimming: 13 bases; junction bases outside the gene matches: 16. In nucleotides, the CDR3 is TGTGCCAGTAGTATATGGGACCTACTAGCGGGGGAGGGGGAACAGTTCTTC. This translates into CASSIWDLLAGEGEQFF.